The clone carrying this TCR beta chain appeared many times. This entry is derived from a study of T-cell reconstitution after alpha-beta-depleted transplantation in children. During its preparation, the TCRbeta library received unique molecular identifiers. From the PCR reads, TCRdb called clonotypes with MiXCR, one entry per CDR3 protein. Found here are just under 150,000 distinct CDR3 sequences, roughly 8.8% of them singletons; the top ten hold roughly 20%. V gave up 7 bases and J gave up 8 bases, with 12 bases separating them. Germline V gives CDR1 MNHNS, CDR2 SASEGT. This CDR3 region has 12 residues.

Sequencing used PBMCs, mostly from graft donor cells, obtained 180 days after TCRalphabeta/CD19-depleted stem cell transplant. This chain uses TRBV6-1 with TRBJ2-4; maybe TRBD2 (5 bases). This sequence was found in a female patient between 2 and 15 years old who had a stem cell transplant for congenital amegakaryocytic thrombocytopenia, so the T cells may come from the graft donor. The CDR3 here is CASTEVGDIQYF. The CDR3 DNA follows: TGTGCCAGCACCGAGGTCGGGGACATTCAGTACTTC.